The 32 T cell receptor beta chains below come from one sample, sequenced in a study of shared clonotypes between healthy human individuals. The method was immunoSEQ multiplex PCR; TCRdb's version includes in-frame clones alone and lacks a portion of them. The profile shows over a million clones, approximately 97% of them singletons. The source material was naive CD4+ T cells sorted from blood. Sample subset: CD45RA+ positively selected. These receptors were obtained from a man aged 30 to 39 in good health.

The chain combines TRBV15 with TRBJ2-4; unclear D gene. The CDR3 consists of 15 residues. CDR1 is LNHNV and CDR2 is YYDKDF in the germline V gene (reference sequence). Trimming left V 1 base short and J 3 bases short, with 10 bases between. CDR3 nucleotides: TGTGCCACCAGCAGAGCCCGTAGGGACAAAAACATTCAGTACTTC. Its protein product is CATSRARRDKNIQYF.

The genes are TRBV25-1 and TRBJ2-1; 10 bases match TRBD1. Germline CDR1 and CDR2: MGHDK and SYGVNS. The CDR3 covers 14 residues. The junction had 6 bases not matched to a gene; V was cut back by 6 bases and J by 7 bases. The CDR3 spells CASRDPGQGNEQFF. For the CDR3, the DNA is TGTGCCAGCAGAGATCCGGGACAGGGGAATGAGCAGTTCTTC.

CDR3 in amino acids: CASSRQGEFTF. CDR3 bases: TGTGCCAGCAGTCGACAGGGGGAATTCACCTTC. The V call is TRBV6-4, the J call TRBJ1-2; TRBD1 aligns across 9 bases. Germline values: CDR1 MRHNA, CDR2 SNTAGT. V shed 5 bases and J 13 bases; nucleotides not matched to a gene: 5. The CDR3 is 11 amino acids.

The CDR3 spells CASSGLLENTQYF. The CDR3 bases are TGCGCCAGCAGCGGACTACTAGAGAATACGCAGTATTTT. The chain couples TRBV10-2 to TRBJ2-3; possibly TRBD2 for D (6 bases). V lost 6 bases, J lost 7 bases, and 14 bases lay in between. Germline V lookup: CDR1 WSHSY, CDR2 SAAADI. The CDR3 extends over 13 amino acids.

This rearrangement joins TRBV4-3 to TRBJ2-2; D possibly uses TRBD1 or TRBD2 (7 bases each). Trimming removed 0 bases at V and 6 bases at J, with 17 bases between. Germline CDR1 reads LGHNA; CDR2 reads YSLEER. The CDR3 spans 17 residues. CDR3 DNA sequence: TGCGCCAGCAGCCAAGACAGGGGGGGGCTACGATCCGGGGAGCTGTTTTTT. Amino acid sequence: CASSQDRGGLRSGELFF.

The sample holds one count of this clone. The genes are TRBV19 and TRBJ2-3; D is ambiguous. The CDR3 length is 13 residues. Germline CDR1 LNHDA, CDR2 SQIVND (reference sequence). The V end was cut by 11 bases, the J end by 3 bases, with 15 bases between. This CDR3 reads CAAEEFRTDTQYF. DNA for the CDR3: TGTGCCGCCGAGGAGTTTCGTACAGATACGCAGTATTTT. Based on the CDR3 plus reference TRBV19 and TRBJ2-3, the full variable domain is DGGITQSPKYLFRKEGQNVTLSCEQNLNHDAMYWYRQDPGQGLRLIYYSQIVNDFQKGDIAEGYSVSREKKESFPLTVTSAQKNPTAFYLCAAEEFRTDTQYFGPGTRLTVL.

The chain carries TRBV6-6 and TRBJ1-1, with D possibly TRBD1 on 5 matching bases. The CDR3 spans 16 residues. Germline lookup yields CDR1 MNHNY and CDR2 SVGAGI (reference sequence). Trimming shortened V by 0 bases and J by 7 bases, and 18 bases separated the two germline ends. CDR3 DNA: TGTGCCAGCAGTTACTCGATGGGACCGGGTGGCTATGAAGCTTTCTTT. Residues: CASSYSMGPGGYEAFF.

V is TRBV5-5 and J is TRBJ2-5, with D maybe TRBD2 (5 bases). The CDR3 totals 13 residues. The V gene lost 4 bases and the J gene lost 5 bases, with 12 bases spanning the gap. Germline V lookup: CDR1 SGHKS, CDR2 YYEKEE (reference sequence). The CDR3 bases are TGTGCCAGCAGCCTCCGGACTCTTGAGACCCAGTACTTC. This gives the protein CASSLRTLETQYF.

V gene TRBV6-4 combines with J gene TRBJ2-2; D may be TRBD2 (6 bases). Germline CDR1 is MRHNA and CDR2 is SNTAGT. V was cut by 5 bases and J by 2 bases, with 15 bases left in between. CDR3 length equals 16 residues. The CDR3 DNA reads TGTGCCAGCAGTCCCTTCCTGGGACTCAACACCGGGGAGCTGTTTTTT. Translation gives CASSPFLGLNTGELFF.

The chain carries TRBV25-1 and TRBJ1-2, with 7 bases fitting TRBD1. Germline V gives CDR1 MGHDK, CDR2 SYGVNS. V lost 3 bases and J lost 9; bases outside the gene matches: 16. This CDR3 comprises 16 residues. This CDR3 is CASSDEGGGASVRYTF. CDR3 coding DNA: TGTGCCAGCAGTGACGAGGGAGGGGGCGCGTCGGTTCGCTACACCTTC.

The chain has TRBV5-1 and TRBJ1-3, with 7 positions matching TRBD1. Trimming removed 2 bases from V and 4 bases from J; junction bases left unmatched: 6. From germline, CDR1 is SGHRS and CDR2 YFSETQ. The CDR3 has 15 residues. CDR3 sequence reads: CASSLGDSSGNTIYF. CDR3 DNA: TGCGCCAGCAGCTTAGGGGACAGTTCCGGAAACACCATATATTTT.

V and J are TRBV7-2 and TRBJ2-2; 10 bases are shared with TRBD2. This CDR3 contains 17 residues. Germline V gene sequence: CDR1 SGHTA, CDR2 FQGNSA. V shed 5 bases and J 4 bases; nucleotides not matched to a gene: 10. CDR3 sequence: CASSPKSPSGSTGELFF. The DNA for the CDR3 is TGTGCCAGCAGCCCAAAGAGTCCTAGCGGGAGCACCGGGGAGCTGTTTTTT.

The rearrangement uses TRBV5-1 and TRBJ2-1; tentatively, D is TRBD2 (6 bases). Germline loops: CDR1 SGHRS, CDR2 YFSETQ. The CDR3 contains 14 residues. Trimming removed 1 base from V and 4 bases from J, with 9 bases in between. The CDR3 DNA is TGCGCCAGCAGCTTGTATAGCGGTTACAATGAGCAGTTCTTC. This sequence encodes CASSLYSGYNEQFF.

V and J are TRBV15 and TRBJ2-4, with D possibly being TRBD2 (5 bases). The CDR3 consists of 15 residues. Germline CDR1 and CDR2: LNHNV and YYDKDF (reference sequence). Trimming stripped 1 base from V and 6 bases from J, with 13 bases between. The DNA of the CDR3 is TGTGCCACCAGCAGAGTTCTTATTGAGGGAAACATTCAGTACTTC. It specifies CATSRVLIEGNIQYF.

The chain recombines TRBV5-4 with TRBJ2-5; TRBD2 is a possible D gene (5 bases). Germline V gives CDR1 SGHNT, CDR2 YYREEE (reference sequence). V lost 0 bases to trimming and J lost 5 bases, with 11 bases between them. The CDR3 sequence is 14 residues long. The CDR3 nucleotides read TGTGCCAGCAGCTTGGAAATCGGGGTTGAGACCCAGTACTTC. This gives the protein CASSLEIGVETQYF.

CDR3 sequence reads: CASSQEGLAGVGNEQFF. In DNA form, the CDR3 reads TGCGCCAGCAGCCAAGAGGGACTAGCGGGAGTGGGCAATGAGCAGTTCTTC. V usage is TRBV4-3 and J usage is TRBJ2-1, with 14 bases lining up with TRBD2. Germline CDR1 reads LGHNA; CDR2 reads YSLEER. J gave up 6 bases and V 0 bases, and 4 bases lay outside the gene matches. This CDR3 is 17 amino acids long.

To note about this clone: Other nucleotide sequences in the sample specify the same CDR3. The chain uses TRBV5-6 and TRBJ1-1; D gene ambiguous. From germline, CDR1 is SGHDT and CDR2 YYEEEE. CDR3 size: 13 residues. Trimming stripped 2 bases from V and 1 base from J, with 6 bases between. The CDR3: CASSLGRNTEAFF. The CDR3 DNA is TGTGCCAGCAGCTTAGGCAGGAACACTGAAGCTTTCTTT.

The rearrangement joins TRBV27 to TRBJ2-5, with 8 nucleotides matching TRBD1. Germline values: CDR1 MNHEY, CDR2 SMNVEV (reference sequence). V dropped 2 bases and J dropped 4; count of bases not matched to a gene: 9. The CDR3 contains 16 residues. The CDR3 reads CASSLISRGLSETQYF. CDR3 nucleotide sequence: TGTGCCAGCAGTTTAATCTCCAGGGGGCTATCAGAGACCCAGTACTTC.

This clone has a single count. This chain links TRBV10-1 with TRBJ2-3; TRBD2 matches 8 bases. CDR3 length equals 16 residues. The germline V gene has CDR1 WNHNN and CDR2 SYGVQD (reference sequence). Unmatched junction bases numbered 7, after V lost 3 bases and J lost 2 bases. The CDR3, as DNA: TGCGCCAGCAGTGATTGTCTAGCGGGTCTCACAGATACGCAGTATTTT. This gives the protein CASSDCLAGLTDTQYF.

This clone was observed once. The same CDR3 also results from other DNA sequences found in this sample. V usage is TRBV7-9 and J usage is TRBJ2-5; D gene ambiguous. The V gene's germline CDR1 is SEHNR and CDR2 FQNEAQ (reference sequence). V lost 4 bases, J lost 1 base, and 4 bases lay in between. CDR3 length equals 12 residues. CDR3 DNA: TGTGCCAGCAGCTGGGGCCAAGAGACCCAGTACTTC. Protein: CASSWGQETQYF.

The chain combines TRBV9 with TRBJ2-3, with 10 bases matching TRBD2. This CDR3 comprises 19 residues. Germline values: CDR1 SGDLS, CDR2 YYNGEE. Trimming cost V 0 bases and J 0 bases; bases outside gene matches: 10. This CDR3 is CASSVASSGRTPSTDTQYF. CDR3 DNA: TGTGCCAGCAGCGTAGCTAGTAGCGGGAGGACCCCTAGCACAGATACGCAGTATTTT.

The gene calls are TRBV4-1 and TRBJ2-1, with 9 bases matching TRBD2. CDR3 length equals 18 residues. Germline-derived CDR1 and CDR2 are MGHRA and YSYEKL. The V gene end was trimmed by 0 bases and the J gene end by 5 bases; junction bases not matched to a gene: 11. This CDR3 reads CASSQEGSGLAGNNEQFF. The DNA for the CDR3 is TGCGCCAGCAGCCAAGAGGGTAGCGGTCTAGCGGGAAACAATGAGCAGTTCTTC.

The rearrangement links TRBV28 to TRBJ2-7; 10 bases are a match to TRBD2. The CDR3 length is 15 residues. Trimming at V came to 0 bases and at J to 4 bases, leaving 3 bases not matched to a gene. Germline CDR1 MDHEN, CDR2 SYDVKM. CDR3 amino acids: CASSLWPSGSYEQYF. The CDR3 region has the DNA TGTGCCAGCAGTTTATGGCCTAGCGGGAGTTACGAGCAGTACTTC.

The rearrangement uses TRBV9 and TRBJ1-5; maybe TRBD1 (6 bases). The CDR3 contains 14 residues. The germline CDR1 and CDR2 sequences are SGDLS and YYNGEE. V lost 0 bases and J 7 bases, leaving 11 bases between the germline ends. This CDR3 is CASSVGGGIQPQHF. CDR3 nucleotides: TGTGCCAGCAGCGTAGGAGGGGGGATCCAGCCCCAGCATTTT.

The chain employs TRBV27 and TRBJ2-7, with TRBD1 matching over 7 bases. Germline trimming cut 2 bases from V and 3 bases from J; bases unmatched to any gene: 7. Germline V lookup: CDR1 MNHEY, CDR2 SMNVEV (reference sequence). CDR3 size: 15 residues. The CDR3 sequence is CASSLRQGADYEQYF. CDR3 DNA: TGTGCCAGCAGTTTACGACAGGGTGCAGACTACGAGCAGTACTTC.

This rearrangement joins TRBV18 to TRBJ2-5; perhaps D is TRBD1 or TRBD2 (5 bases each). The V gene lost 0 bases and the J gene lost 7 bases, with 18 bases spanning the gap. Per the germline V gene, CDR1 is KGHSH and CDR2 is LQKENI. This CDR3 contains 16 residues. The CDR3 loop reads CASSPPSGKDAGTQYF. DNA for the CDR3: TGTGCCAGCTCACCACCGTCAGGGAAGGACGCGGGGACCCAGTACTTC.

The chain combines TRBV4-1 with TRBJ1-1; perhaps TRBD1 as D (5 bases). Per the germline V gene, CDR1 is MGHRA and CDR2 is YSYEKL. The germline V and J ends were trimmed by 1 base and 2 bases, with 11 bases remaining between them. This CDR3 is 15 amino acids long. In DNA form, the CDR3 reads TGCGCCAGCAGCCAAGGACAGACCCAAAACACTGAAGCTTTCTTT. Its protein is CASSQGQTQNTEAFF.

The CDR3 loop reads CASSLNEETQYF. In DNA form, the CDR3 reads TGTGCCAGCAGCTTAAATGAAGAGACCCAGTACTTC. The chain uses TRBV11-3 and TRBJ2-5; no firm D call. The CDR3 contains 12 residues. The V gene lost 2 bases and the J gene lost 3 bases, with 4 bases spanning the gap. CDR1 and CDR2 (germline): SGHNT, YENEEA.

The chain has TRBV11-2 and TRBJ2-3, with 7 bases identical to TRBD2. Germline trimming cut 5 bases from V and 4 bases from J; bases unmatched to any gene: 15. Germline V CDR1 and CDR2: SGHAT, FQNNGV. The CDR3 totals 17 residues. The CDR3 is CASSRSVRRERPDTQYF. The CDR3 bases are TGTGCCAGCAGCCGTTCAGTGAGGCGGGAGAGGCCAGATACGCAGTATTTT.

As to this clone: Relative to the germline gene, one junction end is altered; a read error may explain this. The chain recombines TRBV18 with TRBJ2-7, with 9 positions matching TRBD2. The CDR3 has 14 amino acids. Germline lookup yields CDR1 KGHSH and CDR2 LQKENI. In nucleotides, the CDR3 is TGTGCCAGCTATTCCGGGACTAGCTCCCACGAGCAGTACTTC. Protein product: CASYSGTSSHEQYF.

V is TRBV7-8 and J is TRBJ1-5; 11 bases agree with TRBD1. From germline, CDR1 is SGHVS and CDR2 FQNEAQ. The V and J ends lost 4 bases and 7 bases, in that order; junction bases with no gene match: 15. The CDR3 is made up of 18 amino acids. The CDR3 protein is CASSSPPYRDRGLQPQHF. As DNA, the CDR3 is TGTGCCAGCAGCTCACCCCCCTACCGGGACAGGGGGTTACAGCCCCAGCATTTT.

The chain couples TRBV2 to TRBJ1-4; the D is unclear. CDR1 is SNHLY and CDR2 is FYNNEI in the germline V gene. The CDR3 is 14 amino acids. V lost 6 bases to trimming and J lost 8 bases, with 16 bases between them. CDR3 in amino acids: CASSGWGVGEKLFF. The CDR3 bases are TGTGCCAGCAGCGGTTGGGGAGTCGGAGAAAAACTGTTTTTT.